One and the same sample provided the 10 T cell receptor beta chains below, sequenced in a study of blood T cell repertoires in COVID-19. The assay was immunoSEQ multiplex PCR, and TCRdb's table has in-frame clones only and misses some. This table has 120,000 to 150,000 clones, 84% appearing once. Material for sequencing was peripheral blood. These TCRs come from a human donor in a cohort sampled during active COVID-19.

A few counts support this clone. The chain employs TRBV18 and TRBJ1-3; D may be TRBD1 (5 bases). The germline CDR1 and CDR2 sequences are KGHSH and LQKENI. V lost 5 bases and J 0 bases, leaving 14 bases between the germline ends. This CDR3 has 16 amino acids. The CDR3 DNA reads as TGTGCCAGCTCATACAGGACGGAAGCCTCTGGAAACACCATATATTTT. Translating it yields CASSYRTEASGNTIYF.

On this clone: A read error may produce the germline difference seen at one junction end. For the CDR3, the DNA is TGTGCTAGCAGCTCCGATTACGAGAGTACGCAGTATTTT. Encoded protein: CASSSDYESTQYF. The chain links TRBV7-7 to TRBJ2-3; D uncertain. CDR3 size: 13 residues. Looked up from germline, CDR1 is SSHAT and CDR2 is FNYEAQ (reference sequence).

V and J are TRBV13 and TRBJ1-2; TRBD1 might be the D (6 bases). The CDR3 length is 13 residues. The V and J ends lost 5 bases and 2 bases respectively, with 9 bases between them. CDR1 and CDR2 from the germline V gene are PRHDT and FYEKMQ (reference sequence). CDR3 DNA: TGTGCCAGCAGCGTACAGGGAAACTATGGCTACACCTTC. Protein: CASSVQGNYGYTF.

This clone is a singleton in its sample. This chain connects TRBV10-3 to TRBJ1-2; 9 nucleotides line up with TRBD1. With V trimmed by 4 bases and J by 5 bases, 11 bases remained unmatched. The CDR3 loop spans 16 amino acids. Germline assignment: CDR1 ENHRY and CDR2 SYGVKD. The chain's CDR3 is CAISGDGQGLFYGYTF. The CDR3 nucleotides are TGTGCCATCAGTGGGGATGGACAGGGGTTGTTTTATGGCTACACCTTC.

This clone was observed a handful of times. V usage is TRBV5-1 and J usage is TRBJ1-2, with 8 bases fitting TRBD1. CDR3 length: 16 amino acids. Germline V gives CDR1 SGHRS, CDR2 YFSETQ. Trimming at V came to 0 bases and at J to 4 bases, leaving 8 bases not matched to a gene. This chain's CDR3 is CASSLAGTGASYGYTF. In nucleotides, the CDR3 is TGCGCCAGCAGCTTGGCCGGGACAGGAGCCTCCTATGGCTACACCTTC. Full variable domain (missing parts from reference TRBV5-1 and TRBJ1-2): KAGVTQTPRYLIKTRGQQVTLSCSPISGHRSVSWYQQTPGQGLQFLFEYFSETQRNKGNFPGRFSGRQFSNSRSEMNVSTLELGDSALYLCASSLAGTGASYGYTFGSGTRLTVV.

This chain connects TRBV7-9 to TRBJ1-4, with TRBD1 as a possible D gene (6 bases). The CDR3 has 16 residues. Germline V lookup: CDR1 SEHNR, CDR2 FQNEAQ (reference sequence). V lost 5 bases to trimming and J lost 7 bases, with 20 bases between them. The CDR3 nucleotides are TGTGCCAGCAGCCCAACCGGAGCACAGGGAGTTGAAAAACTGTTTTTT. Translated: CASSPTGAQGVEKLFF.

The gene calls are TRBV7-9 and TRBJ2-7, with TRBD2 matching 7 bases. Germline CDR1 reads SEHNR; CDR2 reads FQNEAQ (reference sequence). The V gene end was trimmed by 3 bases and the J gene end by 0 bases; junction bases not matched to a gene: 5. The CDR3 extends over 15 amino acids. DNA of the CDR3: TGTGCCAGCAGCTTCTCTCGGACTAGCTCCTACGAGCAGTACTTC. Its protein is CASSFSRTSSYEQYF. Full variable domain (remainder filled in from reference TRBV7-9 and TRBJ2-7): DTGVSQNPRHKITKRGQNVTFRCDPISEHNRLYWYRQTLGQGPEFLTYFQNEAQLEKSRLLSDRFSAERPKGSFSTLEIQRTEQGDSAMYLCASSFSRTSSYEQYFGPGTRLTVT.

The CDR3 DNA reads TGTGCCAGCAGCGTAGAGGGCAGGGGGACGAAAGCTTTCTTT. It yields the protein CASSVEGRGTKAFF. The chain joins TRBV9 to TRBJ1-1; 7 nucleotides align to TRBD1. V lost 0 bases, J lost 9 bases, and 8 bases stayed unmatched. The CDR3 runs 14 residues. Germline CDR1 SGDLS, CDR2 YYNGEE.

The chain carries TRBV6-5 and TRBJ1-1; D gene unclear. The CDR3 runs to 15 residues. Germline CDR1 reads MNHEY; CDR2 reads SVGAGI. Trimming took 0 bases from V and 4 from J, leaving 12 bases between them. Here the CDR3 DNA reads TGTGCCAGCAGTTACTCGCGGGAGGGTCTCACTGAAGCTTTCTTT. This gives the protein CASSYSREGLTEAFF.

The V and J genes are TRBV4-2 and TRBJ2-7; D possibly corresponds to TRBD1 (5 bases). Trimming left V 3 bases short and J 3 bases short, with 9 bases between. This CDR3 is 13 amino acids long. Germline CDR1 reads LGHNA; CDR2 reads YNFKEQ. CDR3 nucleotides: TGTGCCAGCAGCCAGGCAGGGTTCTACGAGCAGTACTTC. This gives the protein CASSQAGFYEQYF.